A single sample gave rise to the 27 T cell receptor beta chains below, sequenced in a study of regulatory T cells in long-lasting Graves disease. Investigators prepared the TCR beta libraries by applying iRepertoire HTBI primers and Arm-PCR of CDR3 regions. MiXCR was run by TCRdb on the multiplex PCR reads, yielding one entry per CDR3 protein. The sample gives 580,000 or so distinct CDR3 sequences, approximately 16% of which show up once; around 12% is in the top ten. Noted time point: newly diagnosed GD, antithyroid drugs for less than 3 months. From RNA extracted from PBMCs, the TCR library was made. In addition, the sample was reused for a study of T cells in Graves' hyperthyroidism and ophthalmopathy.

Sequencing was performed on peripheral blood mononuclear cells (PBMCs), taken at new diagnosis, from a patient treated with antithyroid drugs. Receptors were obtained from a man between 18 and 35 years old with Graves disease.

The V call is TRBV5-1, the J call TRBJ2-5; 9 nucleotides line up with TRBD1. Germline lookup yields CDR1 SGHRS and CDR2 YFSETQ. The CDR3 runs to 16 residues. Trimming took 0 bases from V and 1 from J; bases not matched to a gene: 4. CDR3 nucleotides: TGCGCCAGCAGCTTGGTTTACAGGGGGCCCCAAGAGACCCAGTACTTC. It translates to CASSLVYRGPQETQYF.

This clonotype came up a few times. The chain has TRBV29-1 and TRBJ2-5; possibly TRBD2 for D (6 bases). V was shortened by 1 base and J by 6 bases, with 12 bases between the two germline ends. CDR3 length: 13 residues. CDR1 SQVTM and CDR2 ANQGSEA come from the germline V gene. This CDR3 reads CSVEASRGKTQYF. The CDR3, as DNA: TGCAGCGTTGAAGCATCCCGGGGGAAGACCCAGTACTTC. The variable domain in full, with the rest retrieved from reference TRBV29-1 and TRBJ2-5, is SAVISQKPSRDICQRGTSLTIQCQVDSQVTMMFWYRQQPGQSLTLIATANQGSEATYESGFVIDKFPISRPNLTFSTLTVSNMSPEDSSIYLCSVEASRGKTQYFGPGTRLLVL.

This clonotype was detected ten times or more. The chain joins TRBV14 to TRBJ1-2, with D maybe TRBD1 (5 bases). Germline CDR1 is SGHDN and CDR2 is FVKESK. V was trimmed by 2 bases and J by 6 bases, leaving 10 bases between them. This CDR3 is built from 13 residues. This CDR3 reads CASSQSGYHGYTF. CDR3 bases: TGTGCCAGCAGCCAATCAGGGTACCATGGCTACACCTTC.

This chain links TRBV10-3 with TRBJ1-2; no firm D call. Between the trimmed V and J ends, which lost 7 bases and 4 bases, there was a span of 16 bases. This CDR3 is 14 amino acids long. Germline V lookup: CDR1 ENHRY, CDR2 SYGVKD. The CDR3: CAIKGSPGSYGYTF. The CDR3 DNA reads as TGTGCCATCAAGGGCAGCCCAGGAAGCTATGGCTACACCTTC.

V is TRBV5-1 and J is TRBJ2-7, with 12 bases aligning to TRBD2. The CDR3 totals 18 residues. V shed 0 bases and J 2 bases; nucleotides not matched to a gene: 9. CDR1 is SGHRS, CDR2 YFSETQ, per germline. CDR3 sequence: CASSLGLAGVNGAYEQYF. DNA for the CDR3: TGCGCCAGCAGCTTGGGACTAGCGGGAGTTAACGGTGCCTACGAGCAGTACTTC.

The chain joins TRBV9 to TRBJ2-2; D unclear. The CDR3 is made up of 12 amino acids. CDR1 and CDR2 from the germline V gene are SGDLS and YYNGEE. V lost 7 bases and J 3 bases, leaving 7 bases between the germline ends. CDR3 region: CASGIDTGELFF. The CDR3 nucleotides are TGTGCCAGCGGGATAGACACCGGGGAGCTGTTTTTT.

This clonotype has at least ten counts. CDR3 loop: CSARDWEWSTDTQYF. CDR3 nucleotide sequence: TGCAGTGCTAGAGATTGGGAATGGAGCACAGATACGCAGTATTTT. This chain connects TRBV20-1 to TRBJ2-3; D is undetermined. The V end was cut by 0 bases, the J end by 0 bases, with 10 bases between. The CDR3 is made up of 15 amino acids. CDR1 DFQATT and CDR2 SNEGSKA come from the germline V gene (reference sequence).

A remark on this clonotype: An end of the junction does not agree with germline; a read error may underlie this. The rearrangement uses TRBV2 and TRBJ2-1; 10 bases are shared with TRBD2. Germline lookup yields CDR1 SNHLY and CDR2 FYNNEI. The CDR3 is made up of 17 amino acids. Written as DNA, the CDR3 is TGTGCCAGCCGGAAACGGGCTAGCGGGAGTCTCAACAATGAGCAGTCCTTC. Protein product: CASRKRASGSLNNEQSF.

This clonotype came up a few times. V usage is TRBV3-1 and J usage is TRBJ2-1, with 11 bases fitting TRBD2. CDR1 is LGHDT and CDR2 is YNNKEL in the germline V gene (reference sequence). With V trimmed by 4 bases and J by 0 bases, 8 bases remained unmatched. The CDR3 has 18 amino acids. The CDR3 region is CASSPRPTSGSSYNEQFF. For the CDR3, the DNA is TGTGCCAGCAGCCCACGGCCAACTAGCGGGAGCTCCTACAATGAGCAGTTCTTC.

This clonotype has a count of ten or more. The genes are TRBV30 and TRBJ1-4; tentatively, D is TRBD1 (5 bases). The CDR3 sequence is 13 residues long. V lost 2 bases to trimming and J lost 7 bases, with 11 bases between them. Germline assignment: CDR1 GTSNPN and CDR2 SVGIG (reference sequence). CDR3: CAWSRGGTEKLFF. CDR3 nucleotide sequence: TGTGCCTGGAGTCGGGGGGGGACTGAAAAACTGTTTTTT.

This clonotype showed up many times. CDR3 bases: TGCAGCGCCCCGACAGGGGTTTACACAGATACGCAGTATTTT. Protein: CSAPTGVYTDTQYF. The chain uses TRBV29-1 and TRBJ2-3; 8 bases line up with TRBD1. The CDR3 is made up of 14 amino acids. Trimming at V came to 7 bases and at J to 2 bases, leaving 8 bases not matched to a gene. CDR1 is SQVTM and CDR2 is ANQGSEA in the germline V gene.

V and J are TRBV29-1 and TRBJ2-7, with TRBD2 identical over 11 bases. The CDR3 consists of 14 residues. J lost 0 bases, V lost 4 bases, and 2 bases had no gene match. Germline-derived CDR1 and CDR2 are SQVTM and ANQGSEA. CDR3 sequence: CSVGTSGSSYEQYF. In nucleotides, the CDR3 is TGCAGCGTTGGTACTAGCGGGAGCTCCTACGAGCAGTACTTC.

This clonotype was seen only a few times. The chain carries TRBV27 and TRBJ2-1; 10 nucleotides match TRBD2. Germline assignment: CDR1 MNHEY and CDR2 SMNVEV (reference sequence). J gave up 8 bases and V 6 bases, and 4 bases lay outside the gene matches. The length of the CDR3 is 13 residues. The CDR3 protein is CASSASGSYEQFF. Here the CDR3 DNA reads TGTGCCAGCAGCGCTAGCGGGAGCTATGAGCAGTTCTTC.

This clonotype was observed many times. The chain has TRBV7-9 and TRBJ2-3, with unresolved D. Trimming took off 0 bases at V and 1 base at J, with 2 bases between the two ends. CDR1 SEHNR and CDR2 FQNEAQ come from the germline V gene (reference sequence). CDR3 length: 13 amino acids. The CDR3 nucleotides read TGTGCCAGCAGCTTAGCCCGCACAGATACGCAGTATTTT. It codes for CASSLARTDTQYF.

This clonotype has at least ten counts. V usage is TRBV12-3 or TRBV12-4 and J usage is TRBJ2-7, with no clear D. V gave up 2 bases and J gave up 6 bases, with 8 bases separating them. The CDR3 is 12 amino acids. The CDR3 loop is CASSLFPLEQYF. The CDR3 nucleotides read TGTGCCAGCAGTTTATTCCCCCTCGAGCAGTACTTC.

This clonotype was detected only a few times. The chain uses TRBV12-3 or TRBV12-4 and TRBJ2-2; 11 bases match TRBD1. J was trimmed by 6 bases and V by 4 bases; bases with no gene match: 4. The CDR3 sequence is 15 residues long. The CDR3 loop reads CASSWRTGGPGELFF. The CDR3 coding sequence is TGTGCCAGCAGTTGGAGGACAGGGGGCCCCGGGGAGCTGTTTTTT.

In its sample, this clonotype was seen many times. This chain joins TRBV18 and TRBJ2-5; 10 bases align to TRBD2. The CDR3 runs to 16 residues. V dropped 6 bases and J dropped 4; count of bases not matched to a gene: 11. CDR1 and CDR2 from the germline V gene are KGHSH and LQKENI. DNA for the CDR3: TGTGCCAGCTCCCTTTCACTAGCGGGATTTGGAGAGACCCAGTACTTC. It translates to CASSLSLAGFGETQYF.

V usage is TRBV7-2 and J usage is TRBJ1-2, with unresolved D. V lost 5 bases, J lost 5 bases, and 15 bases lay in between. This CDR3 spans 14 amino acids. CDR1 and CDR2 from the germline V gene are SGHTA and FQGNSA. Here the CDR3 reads CASSTALGLYGYTF. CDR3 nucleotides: TGTGCCAGCAGCACCGCCTTGGGTCTATATGGCTACACCTTC.

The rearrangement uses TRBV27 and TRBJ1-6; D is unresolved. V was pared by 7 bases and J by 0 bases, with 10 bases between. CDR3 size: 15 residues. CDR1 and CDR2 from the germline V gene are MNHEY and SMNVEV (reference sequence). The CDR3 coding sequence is TGTGCCAGCACTCCCGGGAGCTCCTATAATTCACCCCTCCACTTT. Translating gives CASTPGSSYNSPLHF.

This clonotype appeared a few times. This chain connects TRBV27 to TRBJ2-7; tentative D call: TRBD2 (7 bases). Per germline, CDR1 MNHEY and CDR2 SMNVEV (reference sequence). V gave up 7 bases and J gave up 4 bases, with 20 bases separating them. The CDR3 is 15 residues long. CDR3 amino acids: CASNMGGGTWYEQYF. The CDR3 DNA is TGTGCCAGCAACATGGGAGGGGGGACCTGGTACGAGCAGTACTTC.

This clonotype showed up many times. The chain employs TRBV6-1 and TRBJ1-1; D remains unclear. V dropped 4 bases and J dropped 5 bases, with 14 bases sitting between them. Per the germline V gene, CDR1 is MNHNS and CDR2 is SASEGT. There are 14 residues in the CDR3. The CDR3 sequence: CASSVSPVGTEAFF. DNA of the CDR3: TGTGCCAGCAGTGTCTCCCCGGTGGGAACTGAAGCTTTCTTT.

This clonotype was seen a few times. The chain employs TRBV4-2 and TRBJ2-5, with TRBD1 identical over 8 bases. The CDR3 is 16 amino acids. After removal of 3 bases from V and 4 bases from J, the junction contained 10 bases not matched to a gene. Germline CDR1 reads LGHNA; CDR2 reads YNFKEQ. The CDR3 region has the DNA TGTGCCAGCAGCCAGCCCCCCGGGACAGGTCTAGAGACCCAGTACTTC. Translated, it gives CASSQPPGTGLETQYF.

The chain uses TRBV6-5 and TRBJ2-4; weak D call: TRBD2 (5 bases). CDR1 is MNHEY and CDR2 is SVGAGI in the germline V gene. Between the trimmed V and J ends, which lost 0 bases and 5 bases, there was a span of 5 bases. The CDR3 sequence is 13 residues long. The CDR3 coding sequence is TGTGCCAGCAGTTACTCGAGGGAAAACATTCAGTACTTC. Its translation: CASSYSRENIQYF.

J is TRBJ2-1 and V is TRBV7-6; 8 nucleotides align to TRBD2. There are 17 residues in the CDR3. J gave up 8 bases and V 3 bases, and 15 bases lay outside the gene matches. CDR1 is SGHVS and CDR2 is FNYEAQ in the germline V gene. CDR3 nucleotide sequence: TGTGCCAGCAGCTTGTCCTCAGCGGGAGTTTTTAACGATGAGCAGTTCTTC. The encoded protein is CASSLSSAGVFNDEQFF.

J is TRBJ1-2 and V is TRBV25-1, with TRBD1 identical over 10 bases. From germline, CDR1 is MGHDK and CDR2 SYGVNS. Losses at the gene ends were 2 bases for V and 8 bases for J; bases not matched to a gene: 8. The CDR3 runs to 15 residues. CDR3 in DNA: TGTGCCAGCAGTGAAACGACAGGGGGCGCTATGGGCTACACCTTC. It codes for CASSETTGGAMGYTF.

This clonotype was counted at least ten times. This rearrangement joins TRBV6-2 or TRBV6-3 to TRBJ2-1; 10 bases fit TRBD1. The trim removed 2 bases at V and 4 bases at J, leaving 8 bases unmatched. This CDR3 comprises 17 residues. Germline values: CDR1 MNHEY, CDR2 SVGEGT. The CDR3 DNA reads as TGTGCCAGCAGTTACCAGGATCCGGGACAGGGGTACAATGAGCAGTTCTTC. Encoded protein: CASSYQDPGQGYNEQFF.

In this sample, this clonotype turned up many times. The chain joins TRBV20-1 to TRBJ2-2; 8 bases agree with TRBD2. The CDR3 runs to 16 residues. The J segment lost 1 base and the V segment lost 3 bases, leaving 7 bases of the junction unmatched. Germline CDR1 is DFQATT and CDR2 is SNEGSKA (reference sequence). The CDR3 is CSARPGGPRNTGELFF. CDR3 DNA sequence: TGCAGTGCTAGGCCGGGGGGGCCGCGGAACACCGGGGAGCTGTTTTTT.